This T cell receptor (beta chain) was profiled in a study of blood T cell repertoires in COVID-19. The overall study: Sample material is recorded as cDNA or gDNA derived from T cells, B-cell-depleted T cells, or PBMCs.

The length of the CDR3 is 15 residues. V gave up 3 bases and J gave up 3 bases; unmatched junction bases: 4. The germline CDR1 and CDR2 sequences are SGHVS and FNYEAQ. This clone was picked up one time. Original handling: Amplified reference gene primers provided the basis for estimating nucleated cell counts. Repertoires were generated with immunoSEQ multiplex PCR, while TCRdb's copy carries only in-frame clones and drops some. V and J calls and clone size are those listed in that table; D and trimming were worked out from the DNA. Of 200,000 to 250,000 clones in the sample, roughly 79% were seen once.

The J gene is TRBJ2-2, the V gene TRBV7-6; 7 bases agree with TRBD2. This clonotype was sampled from a woman of 80 years or more with acute or convalescent COVID-19. The specimen sequenced was peripheral blood. The CDR3 sequence: CASSLGAGDTGELFF. The DNA of the CDR3 is TGTGCCAGCAGCTTGGGCGCGGGGGACACCGGGGAGCTGTTTTTT.